Reported below is one TCR beta chain. Antigen: not known. This sample is part of a study of STAT3 mutations in large granular lymphocyte leukemia. Study-level information: Roughly half of the longitudinally sequenced T-LGLL patients carried detectable canonical activating STAT3 mutations. General study points: Treatment regimens differed across patients between samplings. At least one immunodominant TCR beta clonotype appeared in every T-cell large granular lymphocyte leukemia patient. In several patients, dominant TCR clone burden exceeded STAT3 mutant burden.

The CDR3 length is 14 residues. J lost 1 base, V lost 7 bases, and 4 bases had no gene match. Per the germline V gene, CDR1 is MNHNY and CDR2 is SVGAGI (reference sequence). Roughly 41,000 productive templates were obtained per sample on average. Method: immunoSEQ multiplex PCR; TCRdb's copy keeps in-frame clones and lacks some. The sample has 15,000 to 20,000 clones; approximately 84% are singletons. This receptor was obtained from a man in his forties or fifties with T-cell large granular lymphocyte leukemia. Some clones in this sample may be carry-over from other donors' samples. The source material was peripheral blood mononuclear cells. The chain is built from TRBV6-6 and TRBJ2-1; 7 bases are shared with TRBD2. CDR3 bases: TGTGCCAGCATTGGGAGGGAGTCCTACAATGAGCAGTTCTTC. It translates to CASIGRESYNEQFF.